This entry features one TCR beta chain sequence. The data originate from a study of blood T cell repertoires in COVID-19. As for the study in general: Sites across the United States, Italy and Spain contributed samples from acute and convalescent COVID-19.

Some clones are missing from TCRdb's copy, which holds only in-frame ones; the method was immunoSEQ multiplex PCR. The sample comprises approximately 300,000 clones, 80% to 95% of which are singletons, and 6% to 7% rests with the top ten. Germline CDR1 SGHRS, CDR2 YFSETQ. V lost 3 bases to trimming and J lost 4 bases, with 19 bases between them. The length of the CDR3 is 16 residues. The chain couples TRBV5-1 to TRBJ2-5; weak D call: TRBD2 (6 bases). The source of this sequence is a woman in her 30s with COVID-19, enrolled during active disease. The sequencing sample was made of peripheral blood. The CDR3 DNA follows: TGCGCCAGCAGCTACACCCCCCTTCAGGGAGGAGAGACCCAGTACTTC. Its translation is CASSYTPLQGGETQYF.